A single sample gave rise to the 2 T cell receptor beta chains below, sequenced in a study of T cells in localized non-small cell lung cancer. The data were produced by immunoSEQ multiplex PCR, yet TCRdb's version contains in-frame clones alone and is incomplete. This table holds about 24,000 clones, approximately 90% found once. Sequencing used peripheral blood mononuclear cells, obtained before any cancer treatment. These receptors originate from a woman aged 35 to 70 with stage III lung adenocarcinoma.

The chain combines TRBV19 with TRBJ2-2; 9 nucleotides line up with TRBD1. V was clipped by 6 bases and J by 1 base; unmatched bases: 15. The CDR3 consists of 19 residues. CDR1 and CDR2 from the germline V gene are LNHDA and SQIVND (reference sequence). The CDR3 is CASSPLPRGQGRNTGELFF. For the CDR3, the DNA is TGTGCCAGTAGCCCACTTCCCCGGGGACAGGGCAGGAACACCGGGGAGCTGTTTTTT. Looking up the rest from reference TRBV19 and TRBJ2-2 gives the full variable domain: DGGITQSPKYLFRKEGQNVTLSCEQNLNHDAMYWYRQDPGQGLRLIYYSQIVNDFQKGDIAEGYSVSREKKESFPLTVTSAQKNPTAFYLCASSPLPRGQGRNTGELFFGEGSRLTVL.

The chain has TRBV4-1 and TRBJ1-2; 9 positions match TRBD1. The ends lost 0 bases at V and 4 bases at J; junction bases unmatched: 18. There are 20 residues in the CDR3. CDR1 and CDR2 from the germline V gene are MGHRA and YSYEKL. The CDR3 DNA reads as TGCGCCAGCAGCCAAGAAACAGGACTCATATTGACAGGGGGAGGCTATGGCTACACCTTC. Protein product: CASSQETGLILTGGGYGYTF.